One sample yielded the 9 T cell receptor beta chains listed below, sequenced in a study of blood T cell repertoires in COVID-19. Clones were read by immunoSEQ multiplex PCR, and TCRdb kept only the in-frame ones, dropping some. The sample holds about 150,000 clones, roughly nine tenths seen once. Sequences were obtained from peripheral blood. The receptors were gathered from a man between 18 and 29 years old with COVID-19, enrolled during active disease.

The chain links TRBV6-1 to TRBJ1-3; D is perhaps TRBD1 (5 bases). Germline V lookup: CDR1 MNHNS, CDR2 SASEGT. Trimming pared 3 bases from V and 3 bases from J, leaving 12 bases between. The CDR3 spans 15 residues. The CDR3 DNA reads TGTGCCAGCAGTGACGGGACTGACATTGGAAACACCATATATTTT. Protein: CASSDGTDIGNTIYF.

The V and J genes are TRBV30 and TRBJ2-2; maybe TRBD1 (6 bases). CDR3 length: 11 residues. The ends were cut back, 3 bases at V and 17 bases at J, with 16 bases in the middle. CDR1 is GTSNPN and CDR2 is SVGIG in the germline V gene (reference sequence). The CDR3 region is CAWSSTGSLFF. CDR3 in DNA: TGTGCCTGGAGCTCCACAGGGTCCCTTTTTTTT. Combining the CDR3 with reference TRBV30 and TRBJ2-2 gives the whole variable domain SQTIHQWPATLVQPVGSPLSLECTVEGTSNPNLYWYRQAAGRGLQLLFYSVGIGQISSEVPQNLSASRPQDRQFILSSKKLLLSDSGFYLCAWSSTGSLFFGEGSRLTVL.

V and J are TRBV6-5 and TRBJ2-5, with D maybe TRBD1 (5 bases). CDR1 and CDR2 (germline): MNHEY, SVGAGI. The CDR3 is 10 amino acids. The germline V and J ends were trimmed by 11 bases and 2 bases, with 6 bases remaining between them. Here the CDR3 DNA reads TGTGCCTCAGGGCAAGAGACCCAGTACTTC. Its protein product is CASGQETQYF.

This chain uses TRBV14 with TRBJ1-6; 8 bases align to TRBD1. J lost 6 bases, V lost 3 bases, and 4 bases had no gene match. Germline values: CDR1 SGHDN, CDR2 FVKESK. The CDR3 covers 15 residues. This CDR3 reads CASSHRGQVNSPLHF. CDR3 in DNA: TGTGCCAGCAGCCATAGGGGACAGGTTAATTCACCCCTCCACTTT.

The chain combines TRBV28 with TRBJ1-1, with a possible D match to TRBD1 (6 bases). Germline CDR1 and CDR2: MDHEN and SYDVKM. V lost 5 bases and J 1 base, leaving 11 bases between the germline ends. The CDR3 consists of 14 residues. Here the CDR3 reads CASSPYRENTEAFF. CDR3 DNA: TGTGCCAGCAGTCCCTACAGGGAGAACACTGAAGCTTTCTTT.

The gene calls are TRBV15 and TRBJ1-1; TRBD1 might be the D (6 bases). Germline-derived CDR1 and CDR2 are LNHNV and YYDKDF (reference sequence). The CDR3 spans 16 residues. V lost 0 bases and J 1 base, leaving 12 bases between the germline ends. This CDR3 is CATSRDYGQRNTEAFF. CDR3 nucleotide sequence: TGTGCCACCAGCAGAGATTATGGACAGAGGAACACTGAAGCTTTCTTT.

CDR3 region: CATSDFEDSDTEAFF. CDR3 in DNA: TGTGCCACCAGTGATTTCGAGGACAGTGATACTGAAGCTTTCTTT. The rearrangement uses TRBV24-1 and TRBJ1-1; D is perhaps TRBD1 (6 bases). The V gene lost 1 base and the J gene lost 5 bases, with 13 bases spanning the gap. Germline V gives CDR1 KGHDR, CDR2 SFDVKD. This CDR3 has 15 amino acids.

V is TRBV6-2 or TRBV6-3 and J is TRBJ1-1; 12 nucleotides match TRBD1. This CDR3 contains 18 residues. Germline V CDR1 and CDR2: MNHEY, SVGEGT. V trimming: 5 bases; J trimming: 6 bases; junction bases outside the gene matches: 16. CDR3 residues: CASSPLGTGGGGIAEAFF. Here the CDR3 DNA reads TGTGCCAGCAGTCCCCTGGGGACAGGGGGCGGCGGAATCGCTGAAGCTTTCTTT.

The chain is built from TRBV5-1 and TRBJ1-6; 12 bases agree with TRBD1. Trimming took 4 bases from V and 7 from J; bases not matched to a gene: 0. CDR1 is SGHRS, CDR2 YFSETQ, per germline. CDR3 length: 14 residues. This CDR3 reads CASSGTGGNSPLHF. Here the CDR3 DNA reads TGCGCCAGCAGCGGGACAGGGGGCAATTCACCCCTCCACTTT.